The entry below describes one TCR beta chain. Antigen specificity is unknown. Pools of viral peptides were used by the ViraFEST assay to expand antigen-specific CD4+ T cells ahead of sequencing. Subsequent to approximately 9 days of culture, CD4+ T cells were isolated. It was two doses of either the BNT162b2 or mRNA-1273 vaccine that participants received. This sample is part of a study of vaccination effects on CD4 cells after COVID-19. Across the whole study: Researchers obtained post-vaccine samples at a median of 72 days past the second dose.

CDR3 length equals 15 residues. Trimming at V came to 7 bases and at J to 6 bases, leaving 11 bases not matched to a gene. CDR1 and CDR2 from the germline V gene are MDHEN and SYDVKM. Method: immunoSEQ multiplex PCR; TCRdb's copy keeps in-frame clones and lacks some. The table lists about 46,000 clones, around 80% of them singletons. The source is a human donor who received a COVID-19 vaccine. The chain uses TRBV28 and TRBJ2-4; 8 bases fit TRBD2. This specimen consisted of CD4+ T cells from PBMCs cultured with HCoV-OC43 spike peptides, obtained after COVID-19 vaccination. Subset here: HCoV-OC43 spike overlapping peptide pool stimulation. Here the CDR3 DNA reads TGTGCCAGCACCCCCAGCGGGAGACTTGGAAACATTCAGTACTTC. This encodes CASTPSGRLGNIQYF.